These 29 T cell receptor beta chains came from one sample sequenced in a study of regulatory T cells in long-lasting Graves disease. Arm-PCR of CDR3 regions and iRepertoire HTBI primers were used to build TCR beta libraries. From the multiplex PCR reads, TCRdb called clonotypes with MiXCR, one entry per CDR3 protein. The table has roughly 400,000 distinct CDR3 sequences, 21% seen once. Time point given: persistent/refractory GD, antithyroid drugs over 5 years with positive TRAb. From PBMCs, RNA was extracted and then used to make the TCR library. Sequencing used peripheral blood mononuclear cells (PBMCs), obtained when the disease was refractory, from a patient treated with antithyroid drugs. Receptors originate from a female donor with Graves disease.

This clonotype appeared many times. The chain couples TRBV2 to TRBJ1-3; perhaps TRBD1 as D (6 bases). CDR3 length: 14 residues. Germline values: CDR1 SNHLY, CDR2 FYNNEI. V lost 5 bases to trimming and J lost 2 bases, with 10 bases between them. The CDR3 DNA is TGTGCCAGCAGTTTAGGACAGACTGGAAACACCATATATTTT. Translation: CASSLGQTGNTIYF.

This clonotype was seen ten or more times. CDR3 coding DNA: TGTGCCAGCAGTGGCAGGGGGCTCCCCTATAATTCACCCCTCCACTTT. Translation gives CASSGRGLPYNSPLHF. The J gene is TRBJ1-6, the V gene TRBV28; 8 bases are a match to TRBD1. This CDR3 comprises 16 residues. With V trimmed by 5 bases and J by 2 bases, 5 bases remained unmatched. CDR1 and CDR2 (germline): MDHEN, SYDVKM. Together with reference TRBV28 and TRBJ1-6, the CDR3 gives the full variable domain: DVKVTQSSRYLVKRTGEKVFLECVQDMDHENMFWYRQDPGLGLRLIYFSYDVKMKEKGDIPEGYSVSREKKERFSLILESASTNQTSMYLCASSGRGLPYNSPLHFGNGTRLTVT.

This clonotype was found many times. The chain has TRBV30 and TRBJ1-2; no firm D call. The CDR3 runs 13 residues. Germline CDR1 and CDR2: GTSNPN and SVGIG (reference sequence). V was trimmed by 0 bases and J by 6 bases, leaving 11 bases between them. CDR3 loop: CAWSVSVTNGYTF. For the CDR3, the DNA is TGTGCCTGGAGTGTTTCGGTGACTAATGGCTACACCTTC. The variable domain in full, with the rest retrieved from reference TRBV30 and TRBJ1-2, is SQTIHQWPATLVQPVGSPLSLECTVEGTSNPNLYWYRQAAGRGLQLLFYSVGIGQISSEVPQNLSASRPQDRQFILSSKKLLLSDSGFYLCAWSVSVTNGYTFGSGTRLTVV.

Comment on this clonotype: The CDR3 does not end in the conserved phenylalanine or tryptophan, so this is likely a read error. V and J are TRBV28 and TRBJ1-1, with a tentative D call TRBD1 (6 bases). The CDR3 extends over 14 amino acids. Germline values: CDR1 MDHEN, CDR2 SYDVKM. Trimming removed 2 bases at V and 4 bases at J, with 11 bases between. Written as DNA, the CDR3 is TGTGCCAGCAGTTTACCCGGGACAACCACTGAAGCTTTCCTT. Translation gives CASSLPGTTTEAFL.

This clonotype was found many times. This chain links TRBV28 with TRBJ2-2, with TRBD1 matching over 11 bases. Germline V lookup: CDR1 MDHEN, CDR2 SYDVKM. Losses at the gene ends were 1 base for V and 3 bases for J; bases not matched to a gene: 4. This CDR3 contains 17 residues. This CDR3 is CASSLYPGQGDTGELFF. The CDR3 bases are TGTGCCAGCAGTTTATACCCGGGACAGGGGGACACCGGGGAGCTGTTTTTT.

This CDR3 is CAISVSRGVADTQYF. The CDR3 bases are TGTGCCATCAGTGTATCTAGAGGCGTGGCAGATACGCAGTATTTT. The chain combines TRBV10-3 with TRBJ2-3, with unresolved D. Trimming cost V 4 bases and J 4 bases, with 15 bases left between them. The length of the CDR3 is 15 residues. In germline, CDR1 is ENHRY, CDR2 SYGVKD.

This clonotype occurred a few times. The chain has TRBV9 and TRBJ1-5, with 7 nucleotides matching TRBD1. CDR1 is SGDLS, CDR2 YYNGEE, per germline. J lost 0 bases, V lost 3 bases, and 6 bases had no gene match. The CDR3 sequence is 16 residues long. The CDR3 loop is CASSAPGQNSNQPQHF. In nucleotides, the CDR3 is TGTGCCAGCAGCGCCCCGGGACAGAATAGCAATCAGCCCCAGCATTTT.

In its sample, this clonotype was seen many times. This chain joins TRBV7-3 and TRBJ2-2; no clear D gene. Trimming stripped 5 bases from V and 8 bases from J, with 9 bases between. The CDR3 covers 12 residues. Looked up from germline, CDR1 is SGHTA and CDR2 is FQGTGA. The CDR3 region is CASSLPGGELFF. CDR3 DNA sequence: TGTGCCAGCAGCCTCCCTGGAGGGGAGCTGTTTTTT.

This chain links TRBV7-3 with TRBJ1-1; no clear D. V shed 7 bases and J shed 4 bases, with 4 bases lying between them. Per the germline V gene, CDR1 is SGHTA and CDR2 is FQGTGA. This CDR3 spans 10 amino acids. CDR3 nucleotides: TGTGCCAGCAACTTCACTGAAGCTTTCTTT. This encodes CASNFTEAFF.

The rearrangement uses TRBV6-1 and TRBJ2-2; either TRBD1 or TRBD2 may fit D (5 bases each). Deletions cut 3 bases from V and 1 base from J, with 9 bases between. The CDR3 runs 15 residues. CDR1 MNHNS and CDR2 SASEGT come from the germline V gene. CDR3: CASSDRDENTGELFF. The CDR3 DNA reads TGTGCCAGCAGTGACCGGGACGAGAACACCGGGGAGCTGTTTTTT.

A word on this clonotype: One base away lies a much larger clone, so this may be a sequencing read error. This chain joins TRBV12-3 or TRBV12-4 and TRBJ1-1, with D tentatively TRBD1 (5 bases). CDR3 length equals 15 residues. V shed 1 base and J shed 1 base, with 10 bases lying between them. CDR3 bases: TGTGCCAGCAGTTTAGAGGGGACCTCGAACACTGAAGCTTTCTTT. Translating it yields CASSLEGTSNTEAFF.

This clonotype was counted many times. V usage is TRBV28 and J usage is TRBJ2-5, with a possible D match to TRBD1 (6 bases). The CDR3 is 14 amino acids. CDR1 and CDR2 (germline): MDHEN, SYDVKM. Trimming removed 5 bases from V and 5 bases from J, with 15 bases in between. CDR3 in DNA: TGTGCCAGCAGTCCACACAGGGATGTGGAGACCCAGTACTTC. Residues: CASSPHRDVETQYF. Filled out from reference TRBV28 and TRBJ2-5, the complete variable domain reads DVKVTQSSRYLVKRTGEKVFLECVQDMDHENMFWYRQDPGLGLRLIYFSYDVKMKEKGDIPEGYSVSREKKERFSLILESASTNQTSMYLCASSPHRDVETQYFGPGTRLLVL.

The DNA for the CDR3 is TGCGCCAGCACCTATAGCGGGTCTAGCACAGATACGCAGTATTTT. It translates to CASTYSGSSTDTQYF. This chain links TRBV5-1 with TRBJ2-3, with 7 bases that match TRBD2. This CDR3 has 15 residues. Germline V lookup: CDR1 SGHRS, CDR2 YFSETQ. V gave up 6 bases and J gave up 0 bases; unmatched junction bases: 7. The full variable domain, rest sourced from reference TRBV5-1 and TRBJ2-3, is KAGVTQTPRYLIKTRGQQVTLSCSPISGHRSVSWYQQTPGQGLQFLFEYFSETQRNKGNFPGRFSGRQFSNSRSEMNVSTLELGDSALYLCASTYSGSSTDTQYFGPGTRLTVL.

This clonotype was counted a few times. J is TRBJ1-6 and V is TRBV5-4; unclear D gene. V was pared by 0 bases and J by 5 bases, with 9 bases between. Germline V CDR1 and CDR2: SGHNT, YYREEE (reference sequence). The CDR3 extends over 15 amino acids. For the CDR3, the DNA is TGTGCCAGCAGCTTGGACCATGGGGATAATTCACCCCTCCACTTT. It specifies CASSLDHGDNSPLHF.

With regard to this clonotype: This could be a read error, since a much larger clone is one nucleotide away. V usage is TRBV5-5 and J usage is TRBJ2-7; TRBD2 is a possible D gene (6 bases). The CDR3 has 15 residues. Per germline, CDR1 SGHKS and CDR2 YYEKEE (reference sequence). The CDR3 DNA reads TGTGCCAGCAGCTTGGCTGTCGGGAGCACCTACAAGCAGTACTTC. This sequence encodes CASSLAVGSTYKQYF.

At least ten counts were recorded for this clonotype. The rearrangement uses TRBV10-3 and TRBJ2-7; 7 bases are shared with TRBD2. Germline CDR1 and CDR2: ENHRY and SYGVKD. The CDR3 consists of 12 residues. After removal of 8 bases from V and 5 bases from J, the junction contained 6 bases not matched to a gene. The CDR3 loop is CAISGGGDEQYF. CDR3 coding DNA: TGTGCCATCTCGGGAGGAGGTGACGAGCAGTACTTC.

The CDR3 DNA reads TGTGCCAGCAGTCTCTCCCAGGGGAATTCACCCCTCCACTTT. This sequence encodes CASSLSQGNSPLHF. The V and J genes are TRBV6-1 and TRBJ1-6; TRBD1 might be the D (6 bases). Between the trimmed V and J ends, which lost 5 bases and 7 bases, there was a span of 12 bases. This CDR3 has 14 residues. The V gene's germline CDR1 is MNHNS and CDR2 SASEGT.

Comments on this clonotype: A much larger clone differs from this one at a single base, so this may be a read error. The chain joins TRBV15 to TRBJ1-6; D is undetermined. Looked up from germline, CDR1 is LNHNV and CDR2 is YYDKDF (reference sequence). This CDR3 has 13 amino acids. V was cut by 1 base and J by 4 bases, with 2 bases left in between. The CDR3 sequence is CATSRGYNSPLHF. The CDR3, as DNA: TGTGCCACCAGCAGAGGGTATAATTCACCCCTCCACTTT.

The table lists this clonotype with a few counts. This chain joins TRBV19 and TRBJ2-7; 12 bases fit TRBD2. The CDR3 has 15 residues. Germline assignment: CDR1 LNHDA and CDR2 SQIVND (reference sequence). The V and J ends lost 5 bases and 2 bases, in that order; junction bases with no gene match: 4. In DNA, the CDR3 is TGTGCCAGTAGTCAAACTAGCGGGAGGACCTACGAGCAGTACTTC. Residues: CASSQTSGRTYEQYF.

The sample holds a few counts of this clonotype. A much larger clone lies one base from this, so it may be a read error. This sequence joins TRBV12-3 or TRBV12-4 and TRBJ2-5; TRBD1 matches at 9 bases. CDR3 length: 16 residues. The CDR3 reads CASTGGDRALQEAQYF. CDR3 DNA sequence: TGTGCCAGCACTGGGGGGGACAGGGCACTACAAGAGGCCCAGTACTTC.

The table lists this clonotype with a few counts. The CDR3 DNA is TGTGCCAGCAGTGGGACTGGTAGCACAGATACGCAGTATTTT. It translates to CASSGTGSTDTQYF. The chain employs TRBV6-1 and TRBJ2-3; the D gene is possibly TRBD2 (5 bases). The CDR3 has 14 amino acids. CDR1 and CDR2 from the germline V gene are MNHNS and SASEGT. Trimming stripped 4 bases from V and 0 bases from J, with 8 bases between.

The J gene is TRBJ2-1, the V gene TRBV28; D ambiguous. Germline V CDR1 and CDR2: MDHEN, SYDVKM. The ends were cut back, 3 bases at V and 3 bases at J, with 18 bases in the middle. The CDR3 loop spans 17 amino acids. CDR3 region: CASSFIPSSYFYNEQFF. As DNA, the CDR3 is TGTGCCAGCAGTTTTATCCCTAGTAGCTATTTCTACAATGAGCAGTTCTTC.

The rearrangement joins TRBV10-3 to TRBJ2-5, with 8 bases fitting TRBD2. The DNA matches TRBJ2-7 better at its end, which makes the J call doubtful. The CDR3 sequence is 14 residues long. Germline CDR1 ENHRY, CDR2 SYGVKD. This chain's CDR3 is CAISEREGRSEQYF. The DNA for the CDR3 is TGTGCCATCAGTGAGCGGGAGGGCCGATCCGAGCAGTACTTC.

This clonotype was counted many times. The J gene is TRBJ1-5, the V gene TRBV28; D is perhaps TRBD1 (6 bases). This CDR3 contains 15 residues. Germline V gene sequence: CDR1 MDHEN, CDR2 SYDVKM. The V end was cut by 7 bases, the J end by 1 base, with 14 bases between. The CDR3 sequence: CASTIGTPSNQPQHF. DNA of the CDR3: TGTGCCAGCACCATCGGGACACCAAGCAATCAGCCCCAGCATTTT.

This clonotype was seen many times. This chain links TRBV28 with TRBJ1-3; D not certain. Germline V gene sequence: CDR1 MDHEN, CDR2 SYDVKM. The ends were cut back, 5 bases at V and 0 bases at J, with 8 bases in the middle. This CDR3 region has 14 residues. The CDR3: CASSLKYSGNTIYF. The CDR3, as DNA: TGTGCCAGCAGTCTCAAATACTCTGGAAACACCATATATTTT.

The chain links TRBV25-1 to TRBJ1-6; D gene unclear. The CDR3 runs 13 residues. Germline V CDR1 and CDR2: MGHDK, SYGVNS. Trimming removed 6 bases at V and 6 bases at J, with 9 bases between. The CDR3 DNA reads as TGTGCCAGCAGGATGGGCAGTAATTCACCCCTCCACTTT. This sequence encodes CASRMGSNSPLHF.

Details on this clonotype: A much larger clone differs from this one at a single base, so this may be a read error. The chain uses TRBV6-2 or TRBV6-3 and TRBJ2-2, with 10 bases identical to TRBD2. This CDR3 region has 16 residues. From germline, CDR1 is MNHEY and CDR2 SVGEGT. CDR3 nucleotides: TGTGCCAGCACTGGATCGGGACTAGCGAACACCGGGGAGCTGCTTTTT. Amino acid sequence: CASTGSGLANTGELLF.

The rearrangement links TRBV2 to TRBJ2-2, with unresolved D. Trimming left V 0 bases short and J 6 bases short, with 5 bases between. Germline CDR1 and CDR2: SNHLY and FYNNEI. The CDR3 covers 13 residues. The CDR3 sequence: CASSEAGAGELFF. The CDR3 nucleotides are TGTGCCAGCAGTGAAGCCGGTGCCGGGGAGCTGTTTTTT.

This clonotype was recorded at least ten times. The CDR3 sequence is CASSERYRETRATGELFF. The CDR3 DNA reads TGTGCCAGCAGTGAACGGTACAGGGAAACCCGCGCCACCGGGGAGCTGTTTTTT. This chain links TRBV2 with TRBJ2-2, with D perhaps matching TRBD1 (6 bases). This CDR3 contains 18 residues. Germline V gene lookup returns CDR1 SNHLY and CDR2 FYNNEI. Trimming left V 2 bases short and J 4 bases short, with 20 bases between.